Listed below are T cell receptor beta chains from one sample, sequenced in a study of graft-versus-host responses after intestinal transplantation. The assay was immunoSEQ multiplex PCR, and TCRdb's table has in-frame clones only and misses some. The sample contains approximately 58,000 clones, around 91% of which appear only once. The sequencing used PBMCs, collected less than 130 days after intestinal transplantation. These receptors were taken from a human patient who received an intestinal transplant, so some T cells may come from the graft donor. CDR3s include the opening cysteine and the closing phenylalanine or tryptophan. Each record gives: D gene, J gene, clone size, V gene, CDR3 DNA, CDR3 protein. The D gene is left open where the match is weak. Size is omitted from some rows. Given values are once, few, many or a class for expanded clones.

.	TRBJ2-7	.	TRBV28	TGTGCCAGCAGTGTCGCAGGGAACGAGCAGTACTTC	CASSVAGNEQYF
.	TRBJ1-1	.	TRBV11-2	TGTGCCAGCGGTCGACAGGCTAACACTGAAGCTTTCTTT	CASGRQANTEAFF
TRBD1	TRBJ1-2	.	TRBV5-1	TGCGCCAGCAGAGGGGACAGCGAGGGCTATGGCTACACCTTC	CASRGDSEGYGYTF
.	TRBJ1-2	.	TRBV9	TGTGCCAGCAGCGGAGGGACACCCCATGGCTACACCTTC	CASSGGTPHGYTF
.	TRBJ2-6	.	TRBV27	TGTGCCAGCAGTTTATCTGGGGCCAACGTCCTGACTTTC	CASSLSGANVLTF
.	TRBJ1-2	.	TRBV28	TGTGCCAGCAGGCCCCCCGGGGTAGGTGGCTACACCTTC	CASRPPGVGGYTF
TRBD1	TRBJ1-2	.	TRBV2	TGTGCCAGCAGCGGCCGACAGGGTAGAGCTAACTATGGCTACACCTTC	CASSGRQGRANYGYTF
.	TRBJ1-5	.	TRBV7-9	TGTGCCAGCAGCCCCAGGGGAGGGAGCAATCAGCCCCAGCATTTT	CASSPRGGSNQPQHF
.	TRBJ1-2	.	TRBV5-4	TGTGCCAGCAGCTGGAAGGGCGAGGGTAGCTATGGCTACACCTTC	CASSWKGEGSYGYTF
.	TRBJ2-1	.	TRBV5-7	TGTGCCAGCAGCTTGGTTGGGGAGGAGGGGAATGAGCAGTTCTTC	CASSLVGEEGNEQFF
TRBD1	TRBJ2-4	.	TRBV5-1	TGCGCCAGCAGCTTGGTAGGGCAGGGGGAAACCAAAAACATTCAGTACTTC	CASSLVGQGETKNIQYF
TRBD2	TRBJ2-1	.	TRBV2	TGTGCCAGCAGTCCGAAGTCGATTGAGCGGGGCAATGAGCAGTTCTTC	CASSPKSIERGNEQFF
.	TRBJ2-5	.	TRBV18	TGTGCCAGCTCACCACATCAAGAGATAGGGGTGGAGACCCAGTACTTC	CASSPHQEIGVETQYF
.	TRBJ2-5	.	TRBV2	TGTGCCAGCAGTACCCGTTTAAGCGGAGAAGAGACCCAGTACTTC	CASSTRLSGEETQYF
TRBD1	TRBJ1-4	.	TRBV23-1	TGCGCCAGCAGTCAATGCGAACCGGACAGGACCTCTAATGAAAAACTGTTTTTT	CASSQCEPDRTSNEKLFF
TRBD1	TRBJ1-2	.	TRBV10-3	TGTGCCATTCAGGGGGACTATGGCTACACCTTC	CAIQGDYGYTF
TRBD1	TRBJ1-6	.	TRBV6-1	TGTGCCAGCAGTTCGTACAGGGGCCCAAATTCACCCCTCCACTTT	CASSSYRGPNSPLHF
.	TRBJ2-3	.	TRBV6-1	TGTGCCAGCAGTGTCGGGCTCAGCACAGATACGCAGTATTTT	CASSVGLSTDTQYF
.	TRBJ2-5	few	TRBV9	TGTGCCAGCAGCGTAGGCCATTGGGGGGAGACCCAGTACTTC	CASSVGHWGETQYF
TRBD2	TRBJ2-7	.	TRBV7-9	TGTGCCAGCAGCGTATCCTGGGGGAGGACTAGCGAGCAGTACTTC	CASSVSWGRTSEQYF
.	TRBJ1-1	.	TRBV5-1	TGCGCCAGCAGAGAGACTTGGGGACTTAACACTGAAGCTTTCTTT	CASRETWGLNTEAFF
.	TRBJ2-7	.	TRBV27	TGTGCCAGCAGTTTTCCCCAGGGAGTCCACGAGCAGTACTTC	CASSFPQGVHEQYF
TRBD2	TRBJ2-1	.	TRBV28	TGTGCCAGCAGAAAACTGGGGCTAGCGGGTTCCAATGAGCAGTTCTTC	CASRKLGLAGSNEQFF
.	TRBJ2-7	.	TRBV9	TGTGCCAGCAGCGTACTGGACAGGGCGGGAGACGAGCAGTACTTC	CASSVLDRAGDEQYF
TRBD1	TRBJ2-7	.	TRBV5-1	TGCGCCAGCAGCTCGTCGGGACAGGGCCCAAAAGGCTACTCCTACGAGCAGTACTTC	CASSSSGQGPKGYSYEQYF
.	TRBJ2-7	.	TRBV4-2	TGTGCCAGCAGCCAAGCCCTTCGGGGGCCCTCCTACGAGCAGTACTTC	CASSQALRGPSYEQYF
TRBD2	TRBJ2-7	.	TRBV27	TGTGCCAGCAGTTTATCGCCTAGCGGGGGTTACGAGCAGTACTTC	CASSLSPSGGYEQYF
TRBD1	TRBJ2-7	.	TRBV16	TGTGCCAGCAGCCCCTCGGCCACAGGGGCCCTCGAGCAGTACTTC	CASSPSATGALEQYF
.	TRBJ1-6	.	TRBV30	TGTGCCTGGAGGGCAACAGGAACCGGGTCACCCCTCCACTTT	CAWRATGTGSPLHF
.	TRBJ2-7	.	TRBV30	TGTGCCTGGAGTGTCTGGGGGCGAGGGAACTCCTACGAGCAGTACTTC	CAWSVWGRGNSYEQYF
.	TRBJ1-2	once	TRBV11-1	TGTGCCAGCAGTTCAGCGTCCGGGGGATGGGATGGCTACACCTTC	CASSSASGGWDGYTF
.	TRBJ2-7	.	TRBV6-6	TGTGCCAGCAGTCCATATAACCTCGAGCAGTACTTC	CASSPYNLEQYF
TRBD1	TRBJ1-5	few	TRBV5-1	TGCGCCAGCAGCTTGTGGCAGGGGGCGCAGCCCCAGCATTTT	CASSLWQGAQPQHF
.	TRBJ1-1	.	TRBV19	TGTGCCAGTAAGCCCACCTCCGGAGGGGTATCGGAAGCTTTCTTT	CASKPTSGGVSEAFF
TRBD2	TRBJ2-7	.	TRBV4-1	TGCGCCAGCAGCCACAATAAAGCGGGAGGAGGCTACGAGCAGTACTTC	CASSHNKAGGGYEQYF
TRBD1	TRBJ2-1	once	TRBV27	TGTGCCAGCACGCCCACAGGGGGAGGCAATGAGCAGTTCTTC	CASTPTGGGNEQFF
.	TRBJ1-2	.	TRBV28	TGTGCCAGCAGTTTTACAGATTCCTATGGCTACACCTTC	CASSFTDSYGYTF
TRBD1	TRBJ2-7	.	TRBV7-9	TGTGCCAGCAGCTCGAAGGGACAGGGCCAATACGAGCAGTACTTC	CASSSKGQGQYEQYF
TRBD2	TRBJ2-7	.	TRBV10-2	TGCGCCAGCAGCTTGCGGGAGTCCCCCTACGAGCAGTACTTC	CASSLRESPYEQYF
TRBD2	TRBJ2-3	.	TRBV7-2	TGTGCCAGCAGCCCCCGGCTAGCGGGGGGGTACGATACGCAGTATTTT	CASSPRLAGGYDTQYF
.	TRBJ2-5	.	TRBV5-1	TGCGCCAGCAGCTTGGGACCGGGATCAATGGAGACCCAGTACTTC	CASSLGPGSMETQYF
.	TRBJ1-5	.	TRBV19	TGTGCCAGTAGTATAAGAGTTGCTCAGCCCCAGCATTTT	CASSIRVAQPQHF
.	TRBJ2-5	.	TRBV7-7	TGTGCCAGCAGCCGAAGTTTGGGCAGGGGAGAGACCCAGTACTTC	CASSRSLGRGETQYF
TRBD2	TRBJ2-7	.	TRBV27	TGTGCCAGCAGTTTCGGACTAGCAATTTACGAGCAGTACTTC	CASSFGLAIYEQYF
.	TRBJ1-2	.	TRBV19	TGTGCCAGTAGTATAACCGAGGGAGGTGGCTACACCTTC	CASSITEGGGYTF
.	TRBJ1-1	.	TRBV2	TGTGCCAGCACTAGGGAGGTTGGCACTGAAGCTTTCTTT	CASTREVGTEAFF
TRBD2	TRBJ2-2	.	TRBV11-2	TGTGCCAGCACCACCGCGGGAGCCGGCACCGGGGAGCTGTTTTTT	CASTTAGAGTGELFF
TRBD1	TRBJ1-6	.	TRBV19	TGTGCCAGTAGTATGGGACAGTGGCAAGATTCACCCCTCCACTTT	CASSMGQWQDSPLHF
TRBD1	TRBJ2-1	.	TRBV5-4	TGTGCCAGCAGCACAGGGGGCTCATACAATGAGCAGTTCTTC	CASSTGGSYNEQFF
.	TRBJ1-3	.	TRBV30	TGTGCCTGGGGCGACACAGGGCTTGGTGGAAACACCATATATTTT	CAWGDTGLGGNTIYF
.	TRBJ2-7	.	TRBV5-4	TGTGCCAGCAGCTTAGGACACTATTACGAGCAGTACTTC	CASSLGHYYEQYF
TRBD2	TRBJ2-7	.	TRBV27	TGTGCCAGCTCGCGCGGGACTAGCGGATCCTACGAGCAGTACTTC	CASSRGTSGSYEQYF
.	TRBJ2-7	.	TRBV10-3	TGTGCCATCAGTGAGTCCAACGAGCAGTACTTC	CAISESNEQYF
TRBD2	TRBJ2-5	.	TRBV19	TGTGCCAGTAGTATCCGTCTAGCGGGAGAGACCCAGTACTTC	CASSIRLAGETQYF